The next 5 T cell receptor beta chains were all read from a single sample in a study of PD-L1 blockade in urothelial cancer. The data were produced by immunoSEQ multiplex PCR, yet TCRdb's version contains in-frame clones alone and is incomplete. This sample has around 130,000 clones; 70% to 85% occur once, and the top ten carry 3.2%. The time point was: pretreatment peripheral blood. The sample was PBMCs, taken around atezolizumab (anti-PD-L1) treatment. The receptors were gathered from a man aged 50-59 years with urothelial cancer.

This clone came up a few times. This chain links TRBV10-3 with TRBJ2-7, with TRBD1 matching 9 bases. CDR1 is ENHRY and CDR2 is SYGVKD in the germline V gene. V was pared by 8 bases and J by 4 bases, with 6 bases of the junction left unmatched. The CDR3 sequence is 13 residues long. CDR3 nucleotide sequence: TGTGCCATCCTCGGGACAGGGAGATACGAGCAGTACTTC. Its protein product is CAILGTGRYEQYF.

This rearrangement joins TRBV28 to TRBJ2-1, with D perhaps TRBD2 (5 bases). CDR1 is MDHEN, CDR2 SYDVKM, per germline. Trimming shortened V by 6 bases and J by 10 bases, and 13 bases separated the two germline ends. The CDR3 totals 12 residues. CDR3 loop: CASRQLGYEQFF. The CDR3 DNA sequence: TGTGCCAGCAGACAACTAGGGTACGAGCAGTTCTTC. Full variable domain (rest looked up from reference TRBV28 and TRBJ2-1): DVKVTQSSRYLVKRTGEKVFLECVQDMDHENMFWYRQDPGLGLRLIYFSYDVKMKEKGDIPEGYSVSREKKERFSLILESASTNQTSMYLCASRQLGYEQFFGPGTRLTVL.

This clone was picked up a small number of times. The V gene is TRBV6-6, the J gene TRBJ2-7; maybe TRBD1 (6 bases). Germline lookup yields CDR1 MNHNY and CDR2 SVGAGI (reference sequence). V dropped 4 bases and J dropped 0 bases, with 10 bases sitting between them. The CDR3 contains 14 residues. The CDR3 DNA reads as TGTGCCAGCAGTTTGGACAGTCGCTCCTACGAGCAGTACTTC. Translation: CASSLDSRSYEQYF.

Only one count was recorded for this clone. V gene TRBV5-6 combines with J gene TRBJ2-7, with 11 bases lining up with TRBD2. Germline V gene sequence: CDR1 SGHDT, CDR2 YYEEEE. Trimming at V came to 0 bases and at J to 4 bases, leaving 12 bases not matched to a gene. The CDR3 length is 18 residues. The CDR3 protein is CASSLVNWETSGTYEQYF. CDR3 coding DNA: TGTGCCAGCAGCTTGGTAAATTGGGAGACTAGCGGGACATACGAGCAGTACTTC.

The chain recombines TRBV28 with TRBJ2-1; 8 bases agree with TRBD1. There are 16 residues in the CDR3. Unmatched junction bases numbered 9, after V lost 7 bases and J lost 1 base. Per germline, CDR1 MDHEN and CDR2 SYDVKM. In DNA, the CDR3 is TGTGCCAGCACACTGGACAGGGCTTTGTCCTACAATGAGCAGTTCTTC. It specifies CASTLDRALSYNEQFF.